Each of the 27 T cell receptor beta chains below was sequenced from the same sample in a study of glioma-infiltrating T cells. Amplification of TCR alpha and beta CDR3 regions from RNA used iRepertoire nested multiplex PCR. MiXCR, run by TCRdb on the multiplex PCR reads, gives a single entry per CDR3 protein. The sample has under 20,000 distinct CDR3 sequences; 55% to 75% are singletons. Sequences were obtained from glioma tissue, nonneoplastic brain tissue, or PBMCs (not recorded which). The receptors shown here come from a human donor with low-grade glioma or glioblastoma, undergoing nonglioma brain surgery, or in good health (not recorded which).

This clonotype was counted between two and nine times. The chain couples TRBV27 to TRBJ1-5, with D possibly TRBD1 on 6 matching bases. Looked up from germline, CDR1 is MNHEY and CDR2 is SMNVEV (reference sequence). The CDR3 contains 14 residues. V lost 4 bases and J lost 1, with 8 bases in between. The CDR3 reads CASSYRESNQPQHF. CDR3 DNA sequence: TGTGCCAGCAGTTACAGGGAAAGCAATCAGCCCCAGCATTTT.

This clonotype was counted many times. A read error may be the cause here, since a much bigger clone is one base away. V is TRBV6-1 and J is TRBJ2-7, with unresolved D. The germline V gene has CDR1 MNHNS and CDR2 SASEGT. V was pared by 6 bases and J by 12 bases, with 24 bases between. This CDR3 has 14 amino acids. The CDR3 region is CASRTAQQSKERYF. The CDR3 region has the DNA TGTGCCAGCAGGACGGCCCAGCAATCTAAGGAACGGTACTTC.

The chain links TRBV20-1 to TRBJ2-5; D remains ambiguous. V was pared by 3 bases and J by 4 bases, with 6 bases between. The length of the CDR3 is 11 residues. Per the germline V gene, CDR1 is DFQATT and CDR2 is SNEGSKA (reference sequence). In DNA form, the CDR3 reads TGCAGTGCTAGCCTGAGAGAGACCCAGTACTTC. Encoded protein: CSASLRETQYF.

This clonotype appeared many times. In DNA form, the CDR3 reads TGTGCCAGCAGTCTCGGGACAGGGAGCTCCTATAATTCACCCCTCCACTTT. This codes for CASSLGTGSSYNSPLHF. This chain uses TRBV6-2 or TRBV6-3 with TRBJ1-6, with TRBD1 identical over 9 bases. The CDR3 is 17 residues long. Germline V gene lookup returns CDR1 MNHEY and CDR2 SVGEGT. V lost 5 bases and J lost 0; bases outside the gene matches: 5.

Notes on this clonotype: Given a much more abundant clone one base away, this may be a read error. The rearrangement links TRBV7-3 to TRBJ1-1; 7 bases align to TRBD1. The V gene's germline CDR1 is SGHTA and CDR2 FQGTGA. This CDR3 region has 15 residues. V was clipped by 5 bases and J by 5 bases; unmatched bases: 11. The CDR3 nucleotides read TGTGCCAGCAGCGTGGCGACAGGGTCAGAGACTGAAGCTTTCTTT. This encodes CASSVATGSETEAFF.

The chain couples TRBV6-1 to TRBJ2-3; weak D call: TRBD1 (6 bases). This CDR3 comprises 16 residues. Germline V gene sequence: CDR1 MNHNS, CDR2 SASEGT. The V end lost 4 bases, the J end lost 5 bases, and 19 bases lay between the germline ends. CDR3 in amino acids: CASSVGTGSYRDTQYF. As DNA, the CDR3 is TGTGCCAGCAGTGTTGGTACAGGGTCCTATAGAGATACGCAGTATTTT.

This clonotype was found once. The CDR3: CASSIGILAKNIQYF. As DNA, the CDR3 is TGTGCCAGTAGTATTGGGATTCTAGCCAAAAACATTCAGTACTTC. This chain uses TRBV19 with TRBJ2-4; D is undetermined. V lost 3 bases and J 0 bases, leaving 9 bases between the germline ends. From germline, CDR1 is LNHDA and CDR2 SQIVND (reference sequence). CDR3 length: 15 residues.

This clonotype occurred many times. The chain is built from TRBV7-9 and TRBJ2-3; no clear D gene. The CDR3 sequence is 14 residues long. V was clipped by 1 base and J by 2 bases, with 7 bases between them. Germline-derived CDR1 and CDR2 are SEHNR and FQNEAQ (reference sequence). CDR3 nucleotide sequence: TGTGCCAGCAGCTTAGTTGGGTTCACAGATACGCAGTATTTT. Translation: CASSLVGFTDTQYF.

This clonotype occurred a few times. CDR3 sequence reads: CASVRRLARSNTEAFF. DNA for the CDR3: TGTGCCAGCGTCCGGCGCCTGGCCCGTTCGAACACTGAAGCTTTCTTT. The chain carries TRBV6-5 and TRBJ1-1, with unresolved D. The CDR3 consists of 16 residues. V lost 8 bases to trimming and J lost 1 base, with 20 bases between them. Germline V lookup: CDR1 MNHEY, CDR2 SVGAGI.

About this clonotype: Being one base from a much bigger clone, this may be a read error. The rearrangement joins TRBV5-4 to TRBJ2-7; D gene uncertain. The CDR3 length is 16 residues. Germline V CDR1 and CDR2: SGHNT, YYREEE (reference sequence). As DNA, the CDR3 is TGTGCCAGCAGCCGGCCAGACGGCCAACTCTCCTACAAGCAGTACTTC. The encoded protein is CASSRPDGQLSYKQYF.

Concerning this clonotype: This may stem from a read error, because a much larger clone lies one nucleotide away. The CDR3 loop reads CAIGSGTGELFF. The CDR3 nucleotides are TGTGCCATCGGGAGTGGAACCGGGGAGCTGTTTTTT. The chain combines TRBV2 with TRBJ2-2; TRBD2 might be the D (6 bases). Between the trimmed V and J ends, which lost 10 bases and 5 bases, there was a span of 11 bases. The CDR3 length is 12 residues. From germline, CDR1 is SNHLY and CDR2 FYNNEI.

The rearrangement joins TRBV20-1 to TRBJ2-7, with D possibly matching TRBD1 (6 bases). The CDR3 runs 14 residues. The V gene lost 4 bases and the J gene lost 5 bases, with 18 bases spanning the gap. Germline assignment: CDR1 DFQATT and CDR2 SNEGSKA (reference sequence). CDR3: CSATTRTGTHEQYF. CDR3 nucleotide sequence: TGCAGTGCTACCACCAGAACAGGGACGCACGAGCAGTACTTC.

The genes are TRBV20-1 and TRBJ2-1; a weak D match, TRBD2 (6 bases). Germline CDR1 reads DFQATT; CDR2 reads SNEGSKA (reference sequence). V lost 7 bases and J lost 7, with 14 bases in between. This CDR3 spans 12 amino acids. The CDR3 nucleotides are TGCAGTGTACGCGGGGTGGGAAATGAGCAGTTCTTC. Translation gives CSVRGVGNEQFF.

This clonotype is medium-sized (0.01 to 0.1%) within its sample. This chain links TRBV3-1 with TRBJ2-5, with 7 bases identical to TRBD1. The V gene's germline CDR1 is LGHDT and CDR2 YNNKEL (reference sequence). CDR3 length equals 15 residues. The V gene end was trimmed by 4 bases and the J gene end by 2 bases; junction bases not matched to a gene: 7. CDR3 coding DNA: TGTGCCAGCAGCCTACCCGGGACAGAACAAGAGACCCAGTACTTC. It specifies CASSLPGTEQETQYF.

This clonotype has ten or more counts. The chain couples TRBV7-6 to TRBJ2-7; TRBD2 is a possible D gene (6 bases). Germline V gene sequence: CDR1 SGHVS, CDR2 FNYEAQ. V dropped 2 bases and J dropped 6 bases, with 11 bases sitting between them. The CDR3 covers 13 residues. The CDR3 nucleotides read TGTGCCAGCAGCTTATCCGGGGGTGGCGAGCAGTACTTC. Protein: CASSLSGGGEQYF.

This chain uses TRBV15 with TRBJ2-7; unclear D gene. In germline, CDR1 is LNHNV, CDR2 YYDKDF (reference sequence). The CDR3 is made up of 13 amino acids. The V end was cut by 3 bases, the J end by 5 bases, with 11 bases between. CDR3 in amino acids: CATSSFLGDEQYF. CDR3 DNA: TGTGCCACCAGCAGTTTTCTAGGCGACGAGCAGTACTTC.

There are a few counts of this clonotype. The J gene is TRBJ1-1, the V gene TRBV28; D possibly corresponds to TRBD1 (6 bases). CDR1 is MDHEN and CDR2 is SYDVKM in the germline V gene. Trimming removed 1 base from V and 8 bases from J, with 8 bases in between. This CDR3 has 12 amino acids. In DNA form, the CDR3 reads TGTGCCAGCAGTTTATCCCAGGGGGAAGCTTTCTTT. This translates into CASSLSQGEAFF.

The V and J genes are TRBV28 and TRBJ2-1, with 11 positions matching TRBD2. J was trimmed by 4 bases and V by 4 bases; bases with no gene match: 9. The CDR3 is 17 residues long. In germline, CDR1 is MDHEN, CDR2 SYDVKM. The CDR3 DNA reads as TGTGCCAGCAGTTCTTCTAGCGGGAGGACCGGGTACAATGAGCAGTTCTTC. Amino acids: CASSSSSGRTGYNEQFF.

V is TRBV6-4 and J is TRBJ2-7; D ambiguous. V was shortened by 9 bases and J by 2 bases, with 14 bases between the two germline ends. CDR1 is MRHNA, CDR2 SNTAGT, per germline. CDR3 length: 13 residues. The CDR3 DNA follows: TGTGCCAGAAGTAGGATAGCCACCTACGAGCAGTACTTC. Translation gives CARSRIATYEQYF.

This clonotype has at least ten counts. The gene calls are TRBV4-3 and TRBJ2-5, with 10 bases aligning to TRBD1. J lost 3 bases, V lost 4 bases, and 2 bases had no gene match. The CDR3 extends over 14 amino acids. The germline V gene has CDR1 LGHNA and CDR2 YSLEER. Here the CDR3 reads CASSPGTGEETQYF. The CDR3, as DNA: TGCGCCAGCAGCCCCGGGACAGGGGAAGAGACCCAGTACTTC.

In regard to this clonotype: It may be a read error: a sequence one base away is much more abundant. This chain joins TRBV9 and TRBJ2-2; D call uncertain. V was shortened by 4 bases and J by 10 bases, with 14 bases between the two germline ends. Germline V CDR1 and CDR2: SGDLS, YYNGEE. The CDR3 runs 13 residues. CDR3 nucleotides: TGTGCCAGCAGCCTAACAGTCGCCGTGGAGCTGTTTTTT. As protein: CASSLTVAVELFF.

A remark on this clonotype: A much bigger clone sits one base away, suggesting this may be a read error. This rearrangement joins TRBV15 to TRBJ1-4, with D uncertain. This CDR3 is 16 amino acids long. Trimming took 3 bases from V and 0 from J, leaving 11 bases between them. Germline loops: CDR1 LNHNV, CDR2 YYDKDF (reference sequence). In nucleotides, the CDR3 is TGTGCCACCAGCAGTGACCAGATAGCAACTAATGAAAAACTGTTTTTT. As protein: CATSSDQIATNEKLFF.

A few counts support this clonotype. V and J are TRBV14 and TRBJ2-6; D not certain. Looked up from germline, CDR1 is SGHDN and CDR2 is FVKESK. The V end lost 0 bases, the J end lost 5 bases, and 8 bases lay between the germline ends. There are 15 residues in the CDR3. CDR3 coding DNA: TGTGCCAGCAGCCAAGAACCCGAGTGGGCCAACGTCCTGACTTTC. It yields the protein CASSQEPEWANVLTF.

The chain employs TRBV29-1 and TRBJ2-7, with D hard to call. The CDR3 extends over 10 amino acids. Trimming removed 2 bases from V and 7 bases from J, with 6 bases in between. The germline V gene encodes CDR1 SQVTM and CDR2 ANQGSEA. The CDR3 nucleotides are TGCAGCGTTGAATTTGGAGAGCAGTACTTC. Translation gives CSVEFGEQYF.

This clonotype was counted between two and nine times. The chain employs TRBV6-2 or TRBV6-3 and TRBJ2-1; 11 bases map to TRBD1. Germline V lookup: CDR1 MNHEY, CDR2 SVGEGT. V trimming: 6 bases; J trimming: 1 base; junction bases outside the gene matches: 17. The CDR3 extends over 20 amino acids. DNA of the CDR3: TGTGCCAGCAGACCTACATCCGGGACAGGGGGATGGTCGTCCTACAATGAGCAGTTCTTC. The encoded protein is CASRPTSGTGGWSSYNEQFF.

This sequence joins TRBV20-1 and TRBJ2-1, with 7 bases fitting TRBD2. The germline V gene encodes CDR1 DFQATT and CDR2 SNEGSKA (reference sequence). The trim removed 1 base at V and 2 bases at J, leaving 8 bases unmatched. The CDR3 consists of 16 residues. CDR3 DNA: TGCAGTGCTAGAGGGGAGGGTGGGATAGCCTACAATGAGCAGTTCTTC. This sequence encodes CSARGEGGIAYNEQFF.

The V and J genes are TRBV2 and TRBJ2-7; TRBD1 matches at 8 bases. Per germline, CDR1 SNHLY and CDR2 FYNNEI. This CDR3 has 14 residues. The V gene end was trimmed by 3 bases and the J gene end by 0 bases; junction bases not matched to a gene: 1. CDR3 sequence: CASSDTGGSYEQYF. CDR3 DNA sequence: TGTGCCAGCAGTGACACAGGGGGCTCCTACGAGCAGTACTTC.